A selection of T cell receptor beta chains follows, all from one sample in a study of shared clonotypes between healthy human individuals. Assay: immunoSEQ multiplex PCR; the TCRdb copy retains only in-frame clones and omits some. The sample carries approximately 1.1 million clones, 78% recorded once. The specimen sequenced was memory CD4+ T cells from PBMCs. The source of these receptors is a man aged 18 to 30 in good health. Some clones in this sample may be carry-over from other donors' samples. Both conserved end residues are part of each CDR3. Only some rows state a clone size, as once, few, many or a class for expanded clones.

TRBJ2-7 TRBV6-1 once CASSPLGLESYEQYF
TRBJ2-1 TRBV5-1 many CASSLGPGDSYNEQFF
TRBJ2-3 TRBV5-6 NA CASSLRDSLTDTQYF
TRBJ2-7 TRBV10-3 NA CAIMGDYEQYF
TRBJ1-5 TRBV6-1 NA CASSEGPLGNQPQHF
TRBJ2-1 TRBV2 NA CASSGGTGRGEQFF
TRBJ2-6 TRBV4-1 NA CASSQEGGHRSGANVLTF
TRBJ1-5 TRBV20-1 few CSAGTNQPQHF
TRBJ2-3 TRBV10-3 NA CAISHYPPGTGGSDTQYF
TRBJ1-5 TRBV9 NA CASSVVTAYSNQPQHF
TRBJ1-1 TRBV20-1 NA CSTYTNTEAFF
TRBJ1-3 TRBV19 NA CASSMLQASSGNTIYF
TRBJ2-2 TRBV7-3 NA CASRRMGNTGELFF
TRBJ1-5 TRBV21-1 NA CASTRTGASGNQPQHF
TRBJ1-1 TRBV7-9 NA CASSLGQGSTEAFF
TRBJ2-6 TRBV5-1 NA CASSALQGTGANVLTF
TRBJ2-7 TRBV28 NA CASSPSSLSHSYEQYF
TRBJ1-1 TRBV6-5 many CASSLYSEAFF
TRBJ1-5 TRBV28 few CASSVHRQPQHF
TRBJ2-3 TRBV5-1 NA CASSLGVRGSTDTQYF
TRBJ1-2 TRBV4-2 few CASSPGQLNPYGYTF
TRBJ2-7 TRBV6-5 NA CASSYSGSYEQYF
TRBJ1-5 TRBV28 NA CASSPGGWQPQHF
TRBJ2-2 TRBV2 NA CASSRKWGRTGELFF
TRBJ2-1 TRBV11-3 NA CASSTKTRGGNEQFF
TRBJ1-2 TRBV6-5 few CASSYSSRDYGYTF
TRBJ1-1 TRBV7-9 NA CASSRGLLTGGWTEAFF
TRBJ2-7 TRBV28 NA CASGRAGQHYEQYF
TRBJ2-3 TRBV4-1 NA CASSPLSGRDAGTQYF
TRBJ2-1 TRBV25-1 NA CASEPNRNYNEQFF
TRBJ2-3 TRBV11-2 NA CASSSSGSTRADTQYF
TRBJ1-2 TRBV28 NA CASRKGGQAGGGYTF
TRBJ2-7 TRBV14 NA CASSGRKISQYEQYF
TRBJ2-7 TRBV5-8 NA CASSLFGTGYGEQYF
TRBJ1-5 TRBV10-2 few CASSERGTGIDQPQHF
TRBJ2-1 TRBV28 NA CASSLVSSEQFF
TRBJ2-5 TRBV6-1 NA CASRSRRDQETQYF
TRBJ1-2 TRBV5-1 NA CASSLGGSLNYGYTF
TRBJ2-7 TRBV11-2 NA CASSLTSENEQYF
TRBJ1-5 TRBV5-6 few CASSPPRTSPSRGSQPQHF
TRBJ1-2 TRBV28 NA CASSFDRGRPYGYTF
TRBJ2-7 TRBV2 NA CASRNNMDSEQYF
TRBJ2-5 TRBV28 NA CASSLTGTQETQYF
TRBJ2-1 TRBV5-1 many CASSPVAGAPNEQFF
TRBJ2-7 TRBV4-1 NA CASSRGLADYEQYF
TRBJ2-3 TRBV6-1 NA CASQGQGVTDTQYF
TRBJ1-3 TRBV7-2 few CASSLAGNRVSGNTIYF
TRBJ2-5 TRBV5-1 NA CASSVRGETQYF
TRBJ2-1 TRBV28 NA CASSSSDLRQSSYNEQFF
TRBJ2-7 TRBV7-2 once CASSLGASPGYEQYF
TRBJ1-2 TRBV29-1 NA CSVEALSEVPRGSYTF
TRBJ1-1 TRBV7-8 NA CASRKRRGQPVEAFF
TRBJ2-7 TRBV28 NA CASFRQGDEQYF
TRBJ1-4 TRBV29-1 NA CSVVGLEGEKLFF
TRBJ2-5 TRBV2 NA CATTAGLAVQETQYF
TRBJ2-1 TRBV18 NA CASSPTDRDNEQFF
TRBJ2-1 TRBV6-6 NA CASTWDHTPNNEQFF
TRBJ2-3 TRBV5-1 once CASSLSLPGTDTQYF